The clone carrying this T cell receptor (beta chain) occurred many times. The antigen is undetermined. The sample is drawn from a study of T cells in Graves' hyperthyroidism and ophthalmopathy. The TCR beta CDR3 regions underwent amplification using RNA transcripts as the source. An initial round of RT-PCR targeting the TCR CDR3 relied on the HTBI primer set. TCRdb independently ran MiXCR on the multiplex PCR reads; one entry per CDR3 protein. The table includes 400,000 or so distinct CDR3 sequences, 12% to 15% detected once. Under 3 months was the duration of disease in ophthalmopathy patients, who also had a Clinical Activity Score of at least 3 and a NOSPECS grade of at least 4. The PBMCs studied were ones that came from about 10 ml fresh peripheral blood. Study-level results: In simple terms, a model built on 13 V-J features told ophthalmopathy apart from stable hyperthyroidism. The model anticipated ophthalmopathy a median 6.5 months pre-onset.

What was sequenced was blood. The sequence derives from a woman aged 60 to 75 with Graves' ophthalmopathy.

The CDR3 protein is CSASLIGGFSGTYNEQFF. The CDR3 nucleotides are TGCAGTGCTAGCCTAATAGGGGGGTTTAGCGGTACTTACAATGAGCAGTTCTTC. This sequence joins TRBV20-1 and TRBJ2-1; the D gene could be TRBD1 or TRBD2 (6 bases each). This CDR3 is built from 18 residues. Trimming shortened V by 3 bases and J by 4 bases, and 25 bases separated the two germline ends. Germline values: CDR1 DFQATT, CDR2 SNEGSKA (reference sequence).